Shown below are 32 T cell receptor beta chains from a single sample sequenced in a study of OX40 agonist ivuxolimab in advanced cancers. Measured with immunoSEQ multiplex PCR; TCRdb has only the in-frame clones, and not every one. The repertoire has around 80,000 clones, roughly 90% of them found once; the top ten carry about 0.2%. This sample comprised CD4+ or CD8+ T cells sorted from blood, obtained in a trial of the OX40 agonist ivuxolimab. The receptors originated from an adult with an advanced solid tumor such as melanoma, head and neck, liver or kidney cancer.

This chain links TRBV30 with TRBJ2-3; 8 nucleotides agree with TRBD1. Trimming took 7 bases from V and 5 from J; bases not matched to a gene: 14. CDR1 GTSNPN and CDR2 SVGIG come from the germline V gene (reference sequence). This CDR3 comprises 15 residues. Written as DNA, the CDR3 is TGTGCCTTGAGCCGGAGCACGACAGGGGTAGATACGCAGTATTTT. It is translated as CALSRSTTGVDTQYF. Variable domain in full (rest from reference TRBV30 and TRBJ2-3): SQTIHQWPATLVQPVGSPLSLECTVEGTSNPNLYWYRQAAGRGLQLLFYSVGIGQISSEVPQNLSASRPQDRQFILSSKKLLLSDSGFYLCALSRSTTGVDTQYFGPGTRLTVL.

Turning to this clone: Germline and junction disagree at one end, which may indicate a read error. J is TRBJ2-3 and V is TRBV18, with 12 bases fitting TRBD2. CDR1 is KGHSH, CDR2 LQKENI, per germline. This CDR3 is 17 amino acids long. The CDR3 reads CASSPFMLAGGPYTQYF. The CDR3 DNA sequence: TGTGCCAGCTCACCATTCATGCTAGCGGGGGGGCCTTATACACAGTATTTT.

The CDR3 nucleotides are TGTGCCAGCAGCTTGAAAGCGAATGAAAAACTGTTTTTT. This encodes CASSLKANEKLFF. The chain employs TRBV5-4 and TRBJ1-4; D gene uncertain. Germline CDR1 SGHNT, CDR2 YYREEE (reference sequence). The CDR3 has 13 residues. Deletions cut 1 base from V and 5 bases from J, with 6 bases between.

The genes are TRBV19 and TRBJ1-5, with TRBD1 matching over 8 bases. Germline loops: CDR1 LNHDA, CDR2 SQIVND (reference sequence). This CDR3 has 15 amino acids. The trim removed 3 bases at V and 5 bases at J, leaving 6 bases unmatched. The CDR3, as DNA: TGTGCCAGTAGTATTGACAGACAGGGGTATCAGCCCCAGCATTTT. Its translation is CASSIDRQGYQPQHF.

This clone was counted once. The chain recombines TRBV30 with TRBJ1-6; no definite D call. Germline CDR1 reads GTSNPN; CDR2 reads SVGIG (reference sequence). With 3 bases removed from V and 7 bases from J, the gap between germline ends came to 13 bases. CDR3 length equals 14 residues. CDR3 coding DNA: TGTGCCTGGAGGGACCGGGCCTCGAATTCACCCCTCCACTTT. It encodes CAWRDRASNSPLHF.

In DNA, the CDR3 is TGTGCCAGTAGTATCAGGGTCTACAATGAGCAGTTCTTC. Residues: CASSIRVYNEQFF. This chain uses TRBV19 with TRBJ2-1; D possibly corresponds to TRBD1 (5 bases). V was trimmed by 3 bases and J by 3 bases, leaving 6 bases between them. CDR1 and CDR2 (germline): LNHDA, SQIVND (reference sequence). The CDR3 consists of 13 residues.

The chain combines TRBV19 with TRBJ2-1, with D unclear. Germline assignment: CDR1 LNHDA and CDR2 SQIVND (reference sequence). The V gene lost 3 bases and the J gene lost 3 bases, with 6 bases spanning the gap. The CDR3 is 13 residues long. CDR3 sequence (DNA): TGTGCCAGTAGTATCCCATTCTACAATGAGCAGTTCTTC. This codes for CASSIPFYNEQFF.

This clone was picked up one time. V gene TRBV9 combines with J gene TRBJ2-3; the D gene is possibly TRBD2 (5 bases). This CDR3 region has 15 residues. Germline CDR1 SGDLS, CDR2 YYNGEE. Trimming cost V 0 bases and J 2 bases, with 10 bases left between them. CDR3 amino acids: CASSVAADPTDTQYF. CDR3 DNA: TGTGCCAGCAGCGTAGCAGCGGATCCCACAGATACGCAGTATTTT.

The count of this clone is one. The V call is TRBV30, the J call TRBJ2-5; the D is unclear. This CDR3 has 12 amino acids. Deletions cut 3 bases from V and 5 bases from J, with 10 bases between. CDR1 and CDR2 from the germline V gene are GTSNPN and SVGIG (reference sequence). CDR3 protein: CAWSRNRETQYF. The CDR3 bases are TGTGCCTGGAGCCGGAATCGCGAGACCCAGTACTTC.

This chain connects TRBV5-3 to TRBJ2-4, with a weak D call TRBD1 (7 bases). TRBV5-3 is reported as an ORF; its role is uncertain. V lost 0 bases, J lost 13 bases, and 17 bases lay in between. There are 14 residues in the CDR3. CDR3 region: CARSLGQGGKKQYF. The CDR3 nucleotides are TGTGCCAGAAGCTTGGGACAGGGAGGAAAAAAGCAGTACTTC.

The CDR3 sequence is CASRRGQETQYF. For the CDR3, the DNA is TGTGCCAGCAGGAGGGGTCAAGAGACCCAGTACTTC. The chain uses TRBV2 and TRBJ2-5; D is possibly TRBD1 or TRBD2 (5 bases each). The CDR3 spans 12 residues. The germline V and J ends were trimmed by 6 bases and 2 bases, with 7 bases remaining between them. Germline V gene data show CDR1 as SNHLY and CDR2 as FYNNEI.

This chain joins TRBV19 and TRBJ1-6; 7 positions agree with TRBD1. Germline CDR1 is LNHDA and CDR2 is SQIVND (reference sequence). With 5 bases clipped from V and 5 bases from J, the junction kept 6 bases outside the gene matches. There are 15 residues in the CDR3. The chain's CDR3 is CASSDRASNNSPLHF. The CDR3 DNA reads TGTGCCAGTAGTGACAGGGCGTCGAATAATTCACCCCTCCACTTT. The full variable domain, rest sourced from reference TRBV19 and TRBJ1-6, is DGGITQSPKYLFRKEGQNVTLSCEQNLNHDAMYWYRQDPGQGLRLIYYSQIVNDFQKGDIAEGYSVSREKKESFPLTVTSAQKNPTAFYLCASSDRASNNSPLHFGNGTRLTVT.

The chain has TRBV5-1 and TRBJ2-1; D may correspond to TRBD1 or TRBD2 (6 bases each). The CDR3 covers 19 residues. Germline CDR1 reads SGHRS; CDR2 reads YFSETQ. Trimming removed 0 bases from V and 0 bases from J, with 19 bases in between. The CDR3 loop is CASSLVAPGGPSSYNEQFF. CDR3 DNA: TGCGCCAGCAGCTTGGTTGCTCCTGGGGGGCCGAGCTCCTACAATGAGCAGTTCTTC.

The rearrangement joins TRBV7-9 to TRBJ2-2; possibly TRBD1 or TRBD2 for D (5 bases each). CDR3 length: 14 amino acids. V lost 4 bases and J 3 bases, leaving 9 bases between the germline ends. Germline values: CDR1 SEHNR, CDR2 FQNEAQ (reference sequence). This CDR3 reads CASSSGRDTGELFF. DNA for the CDR3: TGTGCCAGCAGCTCGGGACGGGACACCGGGGAGCTGTTTTTT.

The chain combines TRBV19 with TRBJ2-1, with a possible D match to TRBD1 (6 bases). CDR1 LNHDA and CDR2 SQIVND come from the germline V gene (reference sequence). The CDR3 extends over 16 amino acids. V was clipped by 5 bases and J by 6 bases, with 20 bases between them. CDR3 coding DNA: TGTGCCAGTAGTCCCAAAGGACAGAACCGAGTCAATGAGCAGTTCTTC. Its translation is CASSPKGQNRVNEQFF. Full variable domain (outside the CDR3, taken from reference TRBV19 and TRBJ2-1): DGGITQSPKYLFRKEGQNVTLSCEQNLNHDAMYWYRQDPGQGLRLIYYSQIVNDFQKGDIAEGYSVSREKKESFPLTVTSAQKNPTAFYLCASSPKGQNRVNEQFFGPGTRLTVL.

This rearrangement joins TRBV19 to TRBJ2-7; D is uncertain. This CDR3 region has 14 residues. From germline, CDR1 is LNHDA and CDR2 SQIVND (reference sequence). V lost 5 bases and J lost 2, with 13 bases in between. The CDR3 reads CASSHSDTAYEQYF. In DNA, the CDR3 is TGTGCCAGTAGTCACTCAGACACCGCCTACGAGCAGTACTTC.

CDR3 residues: CASSEADPGLAGGPQEQFF. The CDR3 DNA reads TGTGCCAGCAGTGAAGCTGATCCGGGACTAGCGGGGGGGCCGCAGGAGCAGTTCTTC. The chain recombines TRBV6-1 with TRBJ2-1; 16 bases align to TRBD2. The germline V gene has CDR1 MNHNS and CDR2 SASEGT. This CDR3 contains 19 residues. The V gene end was trimmed by 0 bases and the J gene end by 10 bases; junction bases not matched to a gene: 12.

This sequence joins TRBV28 and TRBJ2-2; 8 bases agree with TRBD1. Germline assignment: CDR1 MDHEN and CDR2 SYDVKM. The CDR3 extends over 16 amino acids. After removal of 3 bases from V and 4 bases from J, the junction contained 7 bases not matched to a gene. The DNA of the CDR3 is TGTGCCAGCAGTTTGGTTGGAACAGGGGGCACCGGGGAGCTGTTTTTT. This codes for CASSLVGTGGTGELFF. The full variable domain, rest sourced from reference TRBV28 and TRBJ2-2, is DVKVTQSSRYLVKRTGEKVFLECVQDMDHENMFWYRQDPGLGLRLIYFSYDVKMKEKGDIPEGYSVSREKKERFSLILESASTNQTSMYLCASSLVGTGGTGELFFGEGSRLTVL.

The chain is built from TRBV29-1 and TRBJ2-3; 8 nucleotides match TRBD2. Germline loops: CDR1 SQVTM, CDR2 ANQGSEA. V trimming: 4 bases; J trimming: 3 bases; junction bases outside the gene matches: 3. The CDR3 consists of 13 residues. CDR3 bases: TGCAGCGTTGCTGCGGGAGGAACAGATACGCAGTATTTT. Translated: CSVAAGGTDTQYF.

V is TRBV5-1 and J is TRBJ2-7, with D possibly TRBD1 on 6 matching bases. The CDR3 extends over 16 amino acids. Germline V gene data show CDR1 as SGHRS and CDR2 as YFSETQ. V was pared by 0 bases and J by 4 bases, with 17 bases between. Written as DNA, the CDR3 is TGCGCCAGCAGCTTGGCGGACAGTGGGTTAGGGTACGAGCAGTACTTC. It encodes CASSLADSGLGYEQYF.

This chain connects TRBV6-1 to TRBJ2-5; a weak D match, TRBD1 (5 bases). With 2 bases removed from V and 5 bases from J, the gap between germline ends came to 15 bases. Germline loops: CDR1 MNHNS, CDR2 SASEGT. The length of the CDR3 is 15 residues. The CDR3 spells CASSESPGLGETQYF. CDR3 sequence (DNA): TGTGCCAGCAGTGAAAGTCCAGGGTTAGGGGAGACCCAGTACTTC.

Notes on this clone: The junction departs from the called germline gene at one end, perhaps through a read error. The rearrangement uses TRBV7-9 and TRBJ2-1; 9 bases line up with TRBD2. Per the germline V gene, CDR1 is SEHNR and CDR2 is FQNEAQ (reference sequence). The CDR3 consists of 15 residues. The CDR3 region has the DNA TGTGCCAGCAGCATAGCGGGAGCAAAGGGCAATGAGCAGTTCTTC. Translation: CASSIAGAKGNEQFF.

This clone was detected only once. The chain links TRBV29-1 to TRBJ2-5; 8 bases fit TRBD2. Germline V gene sequence: CDR1 SQVTM, CDR2 ANQGSEA. J gave up 5 bases and V 7 bases, and 9 bases lay outside the gene matches. The CDR3 is made up of 13 amino acids. CDR3 in amino acids: CSATGGVGETQYF. The DNA of the CDR3 is TGCAGCGCTACCGGGGGGGTCGGGGAGACCCAGTACTTC.

The chain carries TRBV7-9 and TRBJ2-2, with D perhaps TRBD2 (6 bases). Germline values: CDR1 SEHNR, CDR2 FQNEAQ (reference sequence). Trimming removed 4 bases from V and 0 bases from J, with 9 bases in between. This CDR3 region has 15 residues. In nucleotides, the CDR3 is TGTGCCAGCAGCTCGGGACTCGCGAACACCGGGGAGCTGTTTTTT. This gives the protein CASSSGLANTGELFF.

The CDR3 reads CASSLRDLYNEQFF. In DNA, the CDR3 is TGCGCCAGCAGTCTACGGGACCTATACAATGAGCAGTTCTTC. The rearrangement joins TRBV5-1 to TRBJ2-1; D may correspond to TRBD1 or TRBD2 (5 bases each). Germline V gene lookup returns CDR1 SGHRS and CDR2 YFSETQ. Trimming cost V 5 bases and J 4 bases, with 13 bases left between them. CDR3 length: 14 residues.

The chain uses TRBV30 and TRBJ1-2; possible D gene TRBD1, 5 bases. Trimming shortened V by 8 bases and J by 5 bases, and 24 bases separated the two germline ends. CDR1 is GTSNPN, CDR2 SVGIG, per germline (reference sequence). This CDR3 is 15 amino acids long. As DNA, the CDR3 is TGTGCCCGCAAAACCGGGCTCAGGGAGGGATATGGCTACACCTTC. The encoded protein is CARKTGLREGYGYTF.

A single count supports this clone. The chain combines TRBV30 with TRBJ1-5; 9 bases align to TRBD1. The V and J ends lost 5 bases and 0 bases, in that order; junction bases with no gene match: 5. The germline V gene encodes CDR1 GTSNPN and CDR2 SVGIG (reference sequence). This CDR3 contains 15 residues. The CDR3 loop reads CAWAGTGNSNQPQHF. The CDR3 DNA follows: TGTGCCTGGGCCGGGACAGGGAATAGCAATCAGCCCCAGCATTTT.

The V call is TRBV7-9, the J call TRBJ1-4; D gene unclear. CDR1 and CDR2 (germline): SEHNR, FQNEAQ (reference sequence). Trimming cost V 7 bases and J 8 bases, with 14 bases left between them. The CDR3 sequence is 13 residues long. The CDR3 DNA sequence: TGTGCCAGCACCCACACCCAGGAAGAAAAACTGTTTTTT. Its translation: CASTHTQEEKLFF.

The chain recombines TRBV5-4 with TRBJ2-7; D call uncertain. Germline loops: CDR1 SGHNT, CDR2 YYREEE (reference sequence). This CDR3 is built from 14 residues. Trimming stripped 4 bases from V and 6 bases from J, with 17 bases between. The CDR3 spells CASSQDDRLGEQYF. DNA for the CDR3: TGTGCCAGCAGCCAAGATGACCGGCTAGGCGAGCAGTACTTC.

V is TRBV5-1 and J is TRBJ2-1; 10 bases fit TRBD2. Trimming removed 4 bases from V and 7 bases from J; junction bases left unmatched: 11. The length of the CDR3 is 16 residues. Germline V gives CDR1 SGHRS, CDR2 YFSETQ. The chain's CDR3 is CASSPKSGGALNEQFF. For the CDR3, the DNA is TGCGCCAGCAGCCCAAAAAGCGGGGGGGCCTTGAATGAGCAGTTCTTC.

The genes are TRBV6-5 and TRBJ1-2, with D possibly TRBD1 on 5 matching bases. The CDR3 sequence is 14 residues long. Germline CDR1 reads MNHEY; CDR2 reads SVGAGI. Deletions cut 6 bases from V and 2 bases from J, with 13 bases between. CDR3 loop: CASSWGGTNYGYTF. As DNA, the CDR3 is TGTGCCAGCAGCTGGGGGGGAACAAACTATGGCTACACCTTC.

The chain carries TRBV5-4 and TRBJ2-1; 9 nucleotides match TRBD2. This CDR3 has 15 residues. Germline V CDR1 and CDR2: SGHNT, YYREEE (reference sequence). V was pared by 5 bases and J by 4 bases, with 7 bases of the junction left unmatched. The CDR3 DNA sequence: TGTGCCAGCAGAGCCGGGACTAGCCATTACAATGAGCAGTTCTTC. Its translation: CASRAGTSHYNEQFF.